This T cell receptor (beta chain) originates from a study of patients and donors after allogeneic stem cell transplantation (dated by TCRdb to 2018 to 2021). In its sample, this clonotype was seen a few times. Its binding antigen is unknown. Base quality data are lacking; no much larger clone is found one base away. Libraries were built with RT-PCR. Sequencer: NextSeq 550. TCRdb trimmed the raw reads at Q25, called clones with MiXCR and kept productive beta chains. Identical CDR3 protein sequences are pooled into one entry, listed with their most common genes and DNA. Within this sample are hundreds of thousands of distinct CDR3 sequences, with around 15% of them counted one time only. The top ten hold less than 9.5% of the sample. CDR1 MNHEY and CDR2 SMNVEV are derived from the germline V gene (reference sequence). V is pared back by 8 bases and J by 5 bases, with 16 bases lying between the germline termini. The CDR3 sequence holds 13 residues, the cysteine and phenylalanine included. Left in the record is the CDR3 DNA by itself, 39 bases read in frame from the first base.

Material for sequencing was blood, either unsorted or a sorted T cell fraction (not recorded which). The receptor comes from a human donor who was either an allogeneic HSCT recipient or a stem cell or donor lymphocyte infusion donor (not recorded which). It is not recorded whose cells these are; they may come from a transplant donor. The chain is assembled from TRBV27 and TRBJ2-7, with the D gene too uncertain to name. The CDR3 amino acid sequence is: CASQRKGTHEQYF. The DNA sequence is TGTGCCAGCCAAAGGAAGGGTACCCACGAGCAGTACTTC.